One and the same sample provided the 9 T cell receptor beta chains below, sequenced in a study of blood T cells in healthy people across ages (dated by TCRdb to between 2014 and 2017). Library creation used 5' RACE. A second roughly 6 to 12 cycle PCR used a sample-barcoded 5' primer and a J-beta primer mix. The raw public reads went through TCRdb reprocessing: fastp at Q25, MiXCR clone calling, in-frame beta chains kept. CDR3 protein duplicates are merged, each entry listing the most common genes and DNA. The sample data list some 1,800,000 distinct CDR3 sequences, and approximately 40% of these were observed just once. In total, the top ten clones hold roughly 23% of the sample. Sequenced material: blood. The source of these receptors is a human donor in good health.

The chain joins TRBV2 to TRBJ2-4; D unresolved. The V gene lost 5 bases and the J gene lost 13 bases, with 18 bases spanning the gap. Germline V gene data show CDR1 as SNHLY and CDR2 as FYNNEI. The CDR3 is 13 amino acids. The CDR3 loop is CASSTTLYNEQYF. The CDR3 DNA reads TGTGCCAGCAGTACGACTCTTTACAATGAGCAGTACTTC.

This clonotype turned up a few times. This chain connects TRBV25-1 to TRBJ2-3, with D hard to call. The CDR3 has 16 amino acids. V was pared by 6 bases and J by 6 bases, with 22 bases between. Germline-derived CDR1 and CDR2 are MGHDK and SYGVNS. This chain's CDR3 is CASSLAGRTMQDTQYF. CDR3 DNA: TGTGCCAGCAGCCTGGCCGGCAGGACCATGCAGGATACGCAGTATTTT.

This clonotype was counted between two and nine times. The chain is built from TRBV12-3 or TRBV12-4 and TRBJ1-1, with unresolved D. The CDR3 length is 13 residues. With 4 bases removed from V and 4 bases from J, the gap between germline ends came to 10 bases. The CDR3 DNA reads TGTGCCAGCAGTTCCCGGGTGGGCACTGAAGCTTTCTTT. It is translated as CASSSRVGTEAFF.

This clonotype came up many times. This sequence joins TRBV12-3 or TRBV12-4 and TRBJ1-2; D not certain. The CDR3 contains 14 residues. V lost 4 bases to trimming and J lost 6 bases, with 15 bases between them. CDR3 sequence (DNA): TGTGCCAGCAGTTCAACCGAGGGCGGGCATGGCTACACCTTC. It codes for CASSSTEGGHGYTF.

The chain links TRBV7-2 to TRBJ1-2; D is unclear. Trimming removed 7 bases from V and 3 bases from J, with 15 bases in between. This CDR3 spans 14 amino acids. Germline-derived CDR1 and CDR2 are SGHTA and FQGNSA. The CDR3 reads CASMHGPRDYGYTF. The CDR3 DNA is TGTGCCAGCATGCATGGGCCGCGGGACTATGGCTACACCTTC. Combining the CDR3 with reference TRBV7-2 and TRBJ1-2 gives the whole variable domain GAGVSQSPSNKVTEKGKDVELRCDPISGHTALYWYRQSLGQGLEFLIYFQGNSAPDKSGLPSDRFSAERTGGSVSTLTIQRTQQEDSAVYLCASMHGPRDYGYTFGSGTRLTVV.

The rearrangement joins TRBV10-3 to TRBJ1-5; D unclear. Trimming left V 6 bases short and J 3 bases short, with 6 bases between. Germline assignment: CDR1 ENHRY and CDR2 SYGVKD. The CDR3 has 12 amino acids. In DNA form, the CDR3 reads TGTGCCATCAGCAGGCACAATCAGCCCCAGCATTTT. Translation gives CAISRHNQPQHF.

The CDR3 here is CASSLDPGTEETQYF. CDR3 in DNA: TGTGCCAGCAGCTTAGACCCCGGGACAGAAGAGACCCAGTACTTC. This rearrangement joins TRBV11-2 to TRBJ2-5; 7 bases are shared with TRBD1. The CDR3 is made up of 15 amino acids. After removal of 0 bases from V and 3 bases from J, the junction contained 4 bases not matched to a gene. CDR1 is SGHAT and CDR2 is FQNNGV in the germline V gene. The variable domain in full, completed from reference TRBV11-2 and TRBJ2-5, reads EAGVAQSPRYKIIEKRQSVAFWCNPISGHATLYWYQQILGQGPKLLIQFQNNGVVDDSQLPKDRFSAERLKGVDSTLKIQPAKLEDSAVYLCASSLDPGTEETQYFGPGTRLLVL.

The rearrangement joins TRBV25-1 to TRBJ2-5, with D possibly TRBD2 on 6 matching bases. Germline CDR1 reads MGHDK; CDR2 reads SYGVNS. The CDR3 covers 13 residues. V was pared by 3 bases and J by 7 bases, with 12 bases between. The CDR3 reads CASSEPSEATQYF. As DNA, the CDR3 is TGTGCCAGCAGTGAGCCTAGCGAAGCGACCCAGTACTTC.

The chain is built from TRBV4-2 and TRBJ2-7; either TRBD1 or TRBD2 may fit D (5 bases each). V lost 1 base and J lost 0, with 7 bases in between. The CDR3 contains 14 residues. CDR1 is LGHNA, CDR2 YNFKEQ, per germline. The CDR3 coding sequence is TGTGCCAGCAGCCAAGTCGGGACCTCCTACGAGCAGTACTTC. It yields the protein CASSQVGTSYEQYF.